This T cell receptor (beta chain) emerged from a study of CD8 T cells in ankylosing spondylitis. A single record per CDR3 protein comes from TCRdb applying MiXCR to the 5' RACE reads. The repertoire holds some 150,000 distinct CDR3 sequences, with around 10% as singletons. Between the trimmed V and J ends, which lost 5 bases and 8 bases, there was a span of 7 bases. The CDR3 sequence is 12 residues long. Study-level results: What seemed typical of ankylosing spondylitis blood was a TCR beta motif built from several highly homologous variants.

The sample holds many counts of this clonotype. Its antigen is unknown. This sequence joins TRBV12-3 or TRBV12-4 and TRBJ1-6; D gene ambiguous. The source material was blood, either unsorted or a sorted T cell fraction (not recorded which). This sequence was found in a female donor with ankylosing spondylitis or in good health (not recorded which). Here the CDR3 reads CASSPDYSPLHF. The CDR3 DNA is TGTGCCAGCAGTCCGGACTATTCACCCCTCCACTTT.